This T cell receptor (beta chain) was recovered during a study of identical twins. TCRdb used MiXCR to reprocess the 5' RACE reads, holding one entry per CDR3 protein. The sample records 500,000 or so distinct CDR3 sequences, 20% to 25% being singletons. Germline CDR1 MNHEY, CDR2 SMNVEV (reference sequence). Trimming shortened V by 2 bases and J by 1 base, and 9 bases separated the two germline ends. The CDR3 extends over 15 amino acids. The same sample was also studied in work on T cells expressing NK-cell markers.

The TCR sequence derives from a young woman in good health. Sample: CD4+ T cells sorted from blood. The chain has TRBV27 and TRBJ1-5; D unclear. As DNA, the CDR3 is TGTGCCAGCAGTTTAATTGGCGGCAGCAATCAGCCCCAGCATTTT. Translated: CASSLIGGSNQPQHF.